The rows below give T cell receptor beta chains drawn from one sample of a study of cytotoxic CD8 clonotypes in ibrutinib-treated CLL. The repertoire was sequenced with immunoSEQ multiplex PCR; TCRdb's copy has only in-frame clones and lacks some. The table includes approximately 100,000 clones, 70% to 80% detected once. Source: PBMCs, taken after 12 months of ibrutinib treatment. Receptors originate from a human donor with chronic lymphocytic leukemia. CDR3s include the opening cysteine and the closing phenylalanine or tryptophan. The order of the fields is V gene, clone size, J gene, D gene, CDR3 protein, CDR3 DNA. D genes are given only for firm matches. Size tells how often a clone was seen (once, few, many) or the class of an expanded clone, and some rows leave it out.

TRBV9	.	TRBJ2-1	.	CASSVEGGNEQFF	TGTGCCAGCAGCGTAGAAGGGGGCAATGAGCAGTTCTTC
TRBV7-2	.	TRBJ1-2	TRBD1	CASSPARGGIEGYTF	TGTGCCAGCAGCCCCGCACGAGGGGGCATTGAAGGCTACACCTTC
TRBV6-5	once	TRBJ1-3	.	CASSYKQPSGNTIYF	TGTGCCAGCAGTTACAAACAGCCCTCTGGAAACACCATATATTTT
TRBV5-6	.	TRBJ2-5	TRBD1	CASSWGQGFETQYF	TGTGCCAGCAGCTGGGGACAGGGATTCGAGACCCAGTACTTC
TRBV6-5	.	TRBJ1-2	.	CASTPSFAERYGYTF	TGTGCCAGCACCCCCTCTTTTGCGGAGAGGTATGGCTACACCTTC
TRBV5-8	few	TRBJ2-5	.	CASSRGTLETQYF	TGTGCCAGCAGCCGGGGGACCTTGGAGACCCAGTACTTC
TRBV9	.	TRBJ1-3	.	CASSVAGTNSGNTIYF	TGTGCCAGCAGCGTAGCCGGGACAAATTCTGGAAACACCATATATTTT
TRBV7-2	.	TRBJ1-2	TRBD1	CASARGTGGGYGYTF	TGTGCCAGCGCTCGAGGGACAGGGGGTGGATATGGCTACACCTTC
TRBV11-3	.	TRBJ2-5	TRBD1	CASSLGRGETQYF	TGTGCCAGCAGCTTAGGCAGGGGGGAGACCCAGTACTTC
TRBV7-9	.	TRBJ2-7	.	CASSLGGGALEQYF	TGTGCCAGCAGCCTAGGTGGAGGGGCCCTCGAGCAGTACTTC
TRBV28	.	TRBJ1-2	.	CATGGNYGYTF	TGTGCCACGGGTGGGAACTATGGCTACACCTTC
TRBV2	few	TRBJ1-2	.	CASSDSGIGYTF	TGTGCCAGCAGTGATTCGGGGATTGGCTACACCTTC
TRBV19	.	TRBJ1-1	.	CASSIDPFGQGWTEAFF	TGTGCCAGTAGTATAGACCCCTTTGGGCAGGGATGGACTGAAGCTTTCTTT
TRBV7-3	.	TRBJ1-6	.	CASSLLRPVVRGSPLHF	TGTGCCAGCAGCTTATTACGCCCGGTGGTTCGCGGTTCACCCCTCCACTTT
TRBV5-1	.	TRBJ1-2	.	CASSLKQGYYGYTF	TGCGCCAGCAGCTTAAAGCAGGGGTACTATGGCTACACCTTC
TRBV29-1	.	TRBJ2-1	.	CSVAGEMVVSRLSSYNEQFF	TGCAGCGTTGCGGGCGAAATGGTGGTGTCGCGACTCTCATCCTACAATGAGCAGTTCTTC
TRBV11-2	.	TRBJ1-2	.	CASSLDRGGPMTGYTF	TGTGCCAGCAGCTTAGATCGAGGAGGGCCCATGACAGGCTACACCTTC
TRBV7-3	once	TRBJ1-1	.	CASSLSMNTEAFF	TGTGCCAGCAGCTTATCTATGAACACTGAAGCTTTCTTT
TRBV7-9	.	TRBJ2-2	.	CASSSHPRLEGGGELFF	TGTGCCAGCAGCTCCCACCCCCGACTAGAGGGCGGCGGGGAGCTGTTTTTT
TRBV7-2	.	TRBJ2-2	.	CASSLKPHLNTGELFF	TGTGCCAGCAGCTTAAAACCCCACCTGAACACCGGGGAGCTGTTTTTT
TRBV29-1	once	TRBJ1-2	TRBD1	CSVHLTGTYGYTF	TGCAGCGTTCATTTGACAGGGACCTATGGCTACACCTTC
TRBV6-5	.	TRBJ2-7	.	CAATGLYHEQYF	TGTGCCGCGACAGGCCTCTACCACGAGCAGTACTTC
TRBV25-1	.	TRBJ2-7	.	CASRESSSGLAYEQYF	TGTGCCAGCAGGGAATCTTCATCCGGGCTCGCCTACGAGCAGTACTTC
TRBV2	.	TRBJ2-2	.	CASSWDGRRTGELFF	TGTGCCAGCTCATGGGACGGGCGAAGGACCGGGGAGCTGTTTTTT
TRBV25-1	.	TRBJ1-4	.	CASSDPRRGSIEKLFF	TGTGCCAGCAGTGATCCCCGCAGGGGTTCAATTGAAAAACTGTTTTTT